Each of the 15 T cell receptor beta chains below was sequenced from the same sample in a study of blood T cell repertoires in COVID-19. The method was immunoSEQ multiplex PCR; TCRdb's version includes in-frame clones alone and lacks a portion of them. Of 9,000 to 13,000 clones listed, less than 90% are singletons. The sequenced sample consisted of peripheral blood. Source of these receptors: a human donor in a cohort sampled during active COVID-19.

The genes are TRBV5-4 and TRBJ2-2; D remains unclear. Germline loops: CDR1 SGHNT, CDR2 YYREEE (reference sequence). This CDR3 is 15 amino acids long. V shed 2 bases and J shed 0 bases, with 8 bases lying between them. The chain's CDR3 is CASSFSGSNTGELFF. CDR3 nucleotide sequence: TGTGCCAGCAGCTTTTCCGGGTCGAACACCGGGGAGCTGTTTTTT.

The J gene is TRBJ1-1, the V gene TRBV29-1; D remains ambiguous. Germline CDR1 and CDR2: SQVTM and ANQGSEA. This CDR3 is built from 12 residues. Trimming took off 3 bases at V and 1 base at J, with 6 bases between the two ends. Here the CDR3 reads CSVERQNTEAFF. The CDR3 DNA reads as TGCAGCGTTGAGCGACAGAACACTGAAGCTTTCTTT.

This clone has a handful of counts. The chain links TRBV19 to TRBJ2-3; TRBD2 agrees at 7 bases. This CDR3 spans 15 amino acids. The germline gives CDR1 LNHDA, CDR2 SQIVND (reference sequence). V lost 5 bases, J lost 1 base, and 6 bases stayed unmatched. The CDR3 sequence: CASSSGGVRTDTQYF. CDR3 bases: TGTGCCAGTAGTTCGGGAGGAGTCCGCACAGATACGCAGTATTTT.

The chain employs TRBV28 and TRBJ2-2; the match to TRBD1 covers 9 bases. V gave up 7 bases and J gave up 4 bases; unmatched junction bases: 10. The germline V gene has CDR1 MDHEN and CDR2 SYDVKM. This CDR3 is built from 16 residues. CDR3 sequence: CASNTRGQGSTGELFF. Written as DNA, the CDR3 is TGTGCCAGCAACACCCGGGGACAGGGTTCCACCGGGGAGCTGTTTTTT.

The V gene is TRBV7-8, the J gene TRBJ2-7; tentatively, D is TRBD2 (6 bases). Germline assignment: CDR1 SGHVS and CDR2 FQNEAQ. V was trimmed by 6 bases and J by 6 bases, leaving 21 bases between them. This CDR3 comprises 15 residues. The CDR3: CASSFPGGAEGEQYF. CDR3 nucleotide sequence: TGTGCCAGCAGTTTCCCCGGGGGAGCGGAGGGCGAGCAGTACTTC.

This sequence joins TRBV28 and TRBJ2-7, with TRBD2 matching over 14 bases. Germline assignment: CDR1 MDHEN and CDR2 SYDVKM. J gave up 3 bases and V 3 bases, and 7 bases lay outside the gene matches. The CDR3 is 17 residues long. In nucleotides, the CDR3 is TGTGCCAGCAGTTTCCTCCCCGGGACTAGCGGGAGCTACGAGCAGTACTTC. Protein product: CASSFLPGTSGSYEQYF.

V and J are TRBV6-5 and TRBJ2-7, with D perhaps matching TRBD2 (6 bases). CDR1 and CDR2 (germline): MNHEY, SVGAGI. The CDR3 sequence is 13 residues long. The V end was cut by 10 bases, the J end by 3 bases, with 16 bases between. This CDR3 is CATGASENYEQYF. CDR3 coding DNA: TGTGCCACCGGGGCTAGCGAAAACTACGAGCAGTACTTC.

V gene TRBV24-1 combines with J gene TRBJ2-3, with 8 positions matching TRBD2. Germline V gene sequence: CDR1 KGHDR, CDR2 SFDVKD. The junction had 3 bases not matched to a gene; V was cut back by 6 bases and J by 2 bases. The CDR3 has 14 amino acids. CDR3 bases: TGTGCCACCAGTTCGGGGGGGCTCACAGATACGCAGTATTTT. It specifies CATSSGGLTDTQYF.

This chain connects TRBV30 to TRBJ2-7; 11 nucleotides match TRBD1. CDR3 size: 15 residues. The germline gives CDR1 GTSNPN, CDR2 SVGIG (reference sequence). With 2 bases clipped from V and 5 bases from J, the junction kept 8 bases outside the gene matches. Here the CDR3 reads CAWSKGWTGGNEQYF. The CDR3 coding sequence is TGTGCCTGGAGTAAAGGGTGGACAGGGGGCAACGAGCAGTACTTC.

V is TRBV3-1 (or the pseudogene TRBV3-2) and J is TRBJ2-1, with 11 bases identical to TRBD2. The germline CDR1 and CDR2 sequences are LGHDT and YNNKEL (reference sequence). The CDR3 is made up of 17 amino acids. V lost 1 base, J lost 7 bases, and 9 bases stayed unmatched. For the CDR3, the DNA is TGTGCCAGCAGCCAAGTGGTCGGAATAGCGGGGGGGAATGAGCAGTTCTTC. It encodes CASSQVVGIAGGNEQFF.

As regards this clone: The junction does not match germline at one end; this may be a read error. V and J are TRBV18 and TRBJ2-3; 9 nucleotides line up with TRBD1. The length of the CDR3 is 16 residues. The germline gives CDR1 KGHSH, CDR2 LQKENI. CDR3 loop: CASSSRDRVGTYTQYF. The CDR3, as DNA: TGTGCCAGCTCGTCCCGGGACAGGGTGGGCACATATACGCAGTATTTT.

The V call is TRBV29-1, the J call TRBJ1-1, with TRBD1 matching 7 bases. Looked up from germline, CDR1 is SQVTM and CDR2 is ANQGSEA. The CDR3 runs 13 residues. V trimming: 7 bases; J trimming: 5 bases; junction bases outside the gene matches: 10. CDR3 nucleotide sequence: TGCAGCGCTTACGTCGGGACAGAGACTGAAGCTTTCTTT. Protein product: CSAYVGTETEAFF.

The chain carries TRBV7-8 and TRBJ2-1; the match to TRBD1 covers 8 bases. The V segment lost 0 bases and the J segment 4 bases; nucleotides outside the gene matches: 8. The CDR3 contains 17 residues. The germline gives CDR1 SGHVS, CDR2 FQNEAQ. Here the CDR3 DNA reads TGTGCCAGCAGCTTAGCCCTAATTTGGACAGGGTACAATGAGCAGTTCTTC. Its protein is CASSLALIWTGYNEQFF.

The genes are TRBV27 and TRBJ1-2; TRBD1 might be the D (5 bases). The CDR3 is 16 amino acids. The V and J ends lost 5 bases and 1 base respectively, with 17 bases between them. Germline assignment: CDR1 MNHEY and CDR2 SMNVEV (reference sequence). CDR3 nucleotides: TGTGCCAGCAGTCCTCGATTCGACAGTTATAACTATGGCTACACCTTC. It translates to CASSPRFDSYNYGYTF.

J is TRBJ1-6 and V is TRBV27; no clear D. Germline assignment: CDR1 MNHEY and CDR2 SMNVEV (reference sequence). The length of the CDR3 is 14 residues. V was shortened by 2 bases and J by 7 bases, with 9 bases between the two germline ends. The CDR3 DNA follows: TGTGCCAGCAGTTTACACAGCTGGAATTCACCCCTCCACTTT. Residues: CASSLHSWNSPLHF.